This T cell receptor (beta chain) was recorded in a study of T-cell memory formation after mild COVID-19. Study background: Largely donor-specific TCR clusters were found.

The CDR3 consists of 14 residues. V was trimmed by 1 base and J by 1 base, leaving 7 bases between them. The study, taken as a whole, reports: Chiefly within CM and EM were the contracting CD4+ clones; CD8+ ones were within EMRA.

Points on this clonotype: The target antigen is unknown.

TCRdb itself ran the 5' RACE reads through MiXCR, one entry per CDR3 protein. The data contain roughly 510,000 distinct CDR3 sequences, 15% to 20% of them singletons. This clonotype was sampled from an adult woman who had mild COVID-19 (a few samples of this study predate the infection). Cell type and time point are not known. The J gene is TRBJ1-2, the V gene TRBV12-3 or TRBV12-4; no clear D. Sequencing used PBMCs or a T cell subset sorted from them (not recorded which). For the CDR3, the DNA is TGTGCCAGCAGTTTAGTGGCGGATAACTATGGCTACACCTTC. Its translation is CASSLVADNYGYTF.